This TCR beta chain originates from a study of blood T cell repertoires in COVID-19. Study overall: Whether acute or convalescent, the COVID-19 samples came from the United States, Italy and Spain. PBMCs, B-cell-depleted T cells, or T cells were the source of the cDNA or gDNA that made up the material.

V lost 5 bases, J lost 6 bases, and 3 bases stayed unmatched. This CDR3 contains 13 residues. The V gene's germline CDR1 is MNHNY and CDR2 SVGAGI (reference sequence). In the authors' methods: Nucleated cell number was recorded as an estimate derived from reference gene primer amplification. Sequenced by immunoSEQ multiplex PCR; TCRdb stores in-frame clones only, minus some. Clone size and the V and J calls come from that table; the DNA yielded D and trimming. In the table there are roughly 110,000 clones, about two thirds of which are singletons. The TCR originated in a human donor with acute or convalescent COVID-19. The donor label of this sample is uncertain. Sequenced input: peripheral blood. The V and J genes are TRBV6-6 and TRBJ2-2; 7 nucleotides agree with TRBD1. The CDR3 nucleotides read TGTGCCAGCAGTAGGCAGGGGGCCGGGGAGCTGTTTTTT. Encoded protein: CASSRQGAGELFF.